The 32 T cell receptor beta chains presented below share a single source sample, sequenced in a study of blood T cell repertoires in COVID-19. Profiled with immunoSEQ multiplex PCR; TCRdb holds only in-frame clones, not every one. The sample records approximately 250,000 clones, approximately 88% being singletons. Input material: peripheral blood. The receptors derive from a woman in her 70s with COVID-19, enrolled during active disease.

The rearrangement links TRBV20-1 to TRBJ1-1, with D unresolved. The CDR3 totals 12 residues. The V end lost 3 bases, the J end lost 2 bases, and 7 bases lay between the germline ends. The germline V gene has CDR1 DFQATT and CDR2 SNEGSKA (reference sequence). The DNA of the CDR3 is TGCAGTGCTAGTAACAGAAACACTGAAGCTTTCTTT. This encodes CSASNRNTEAFF.

Only a few counts were recorded for this clone. This chain links TRBV20-1 with TRBJ1-2, with a possible D match to TRBD1 (5 bases). Trimming took 3 bases from V and 7 from J, leaving 9 bases between them. This CDR3 comprises 11 residues. CDR1 is DFQATT, CDR2 SNEGSKA, per germline (reference sequence). The CDR3 is CSASRGAGYTF. CDR3 nucleotide sequence: TGCAGTGCTAGCCGCGGGGCTGGCTACACCTTC.

The V gene is TRBV9, the J gene TRBJ2-2; maybe TRBD1 (6 bases). The germline V and J ends were trimmed by 4 bases and 7 bases, with 17 bases remaining between them. The V gene's germline CDR1 is SGDLS and CDR2 YYNGEE. CDR3 length equals 15 residues. The CDR3 loop reads CASSNLQGIGGELFF. The CDR3 DNA reads as TGTGCCAGCAGCAACCTTCAGGGGATCGGCGGGGAGCTGTTTTTT.

J is TRBJ2-2 and V is TRBV3-1 (or the pseudogene TRBV3-2), with 12 bases aligning to TRBD2. The V segment lost 4 bases and the J segment 9 bases; nucleotides outside the gene matches: 6. The CDR3 contains 15 residues. Germline assignment: CDR1 LGHDT and CDR2 YNNKEL (reference sequence). The CDR3 here is CASSPLAGGPRELFF. As DNA, the CDR3 is TGTGCCAGCAGCCCTCTAGCGGGAGGGCCCAGGGAGCTGTTTTTT.

The rearrangement uses TRBV30 and TRBJ1-5; weak D call: TRBD1 (6 bases). The CDR3 runs 13 residues. Between the trimmed V and J ends, which lost 4 bases and 2 bases, there was a span of 9 bases. Germline V gives CDR1 GTSNPN, CDR2 SVGIG (reference sequence). CDR3 DNA: TGTGCCTGGAAGGGGGACGGCAATCAGCCCCAGCATTTT. Amino acid sequence: CAWKGDGNQPQHF.

The chain is built from TRBV6-5 and TRBJ2-1; D not resolved. The germline V and J ends were trimmed by 0 bases and 10 bases, with 10 bases remaining between them. Germline CDR1 MNHEY, CDR2 SVGAGI. CDR3 size: 13 residues. The CDR3 loop is CASSYSRAREQFF. The CDR3, as DNA: TGTGCCAGCAGTTACTCAAGAGCGCGAGAGCAGTTCTTC.

The J gene is TRBJ1-4, the V gene TRBV5-1; D might be TRBD1 (5 bases). The CDR3 is made up of 14 amino acids. Trimming removed 2 bases from V and 4 bases from J, with 9 bases in between. CDR1 and CDR2 from the germline V gene are SGHRS and YFSETQ. In DNA form, the CDR3 reads TGCGCCAGCAGCTTAACAGGCATTAATGAAAAACTGTTTTTT. Its protein product is CASSLTGINEKLFF.

The chain is built from TRBV19 and TRBJ2-3; 9 bases match TRBD2. CDR1 is LNHDA and CDR2 is SQIVND in the germline V gene (reference sequence). This CDR3 spans 15 amino acids. V trimming: 8 bases; J trimming: 7 bases; junction bases outside the gene matches: 13. In DNA, the CDR3 is TGTGCCAGTGGGGTTGGGACTAGCCAGGGGAATACGCAGTATTTT. This translates into CASGVGTSQGNTQYF.

This sequence joins TRBV6-5 and TRBJ2-7; TRBD2 agrees at 7 bases. The CDR3 has 15 amino acids. Trimming cost V 6 bases and J 1 base; bases outside gene matches: 9. Per the germline V gene, CDR1 is MNHEY and CDR2 is SVGAGI. CDR3 region: CASRAQRGTSYEQYF. The CDR3 DNA reads TGTGCCAGCAGAGCCCAGCGGGGAACGTCCTACGAGCAGTACTTC.

This clone has a handful of counts. The same CDR3 also results from other DNA sequences found in this sample. The V call is TRBV3-1 (or the pseudogene TRBV3-2), the J call TRBJ1-5; D not resolved. Germline values: CDR1 LGHDT, CDR2 YNNKEL (reference sequence). This CDR3 comprises 13 residues. The V gene lost 1 base and the J gene lost 4 bases, with 5 bases spanning the gap. The CDR3 DNA reads as TGTGCCAGCAGCCAAGGAGAAAATCAGCCCCAGCATTTT. It yields the protein CASSQGENQPQHF.

The chain links TRBV2 to TRBJ2-6, with D possibly matching TRBD1 (5 bases). Germline CDR1 is SNHLY and CDR2 is FYNNEI. V was clipped by 6 bases and J by 4 bases, with 10 bases between them. This CDR3 is built from 14 residues. The CDR3 loop is CASSDSAGANVLTF. The CDR3 bases are TGTGCCAGCAGCGACAGCGCAGGGGCCAACGTCCTGACTTTC.

DNA of the CDR3: TGTGCCAGCACCTGGAGCGGGAGCCTTGAGACCCAGTACTTC. As protein: CASTWSGSLETQYF. The genes are TRBV28 and TRBJ2-5; 8 nucleotides agree with TRBD2. Per germline, CDR1 MDHEN and CDR2 SYDVKM. Trimming cost V 7 bases and J 5 bases; bases outside gene matches: 9. The CDR3 length is 14 residues.

The chain combines TRBV7-2 with TRBJ2-5, with D possibly being TRBD2 (6 bases). CDR1 is SGHTA, CDR2 FQGNSA, per germline. The CDR3 has 14 amino acids. Trimming took 4 bases from V and 4 from J, leaving 13 bases between them. In DNA, the CDR3 is TGTGCCAGCAGCTCGGCTAGCGTACCAGAGACCCAGTACTTC. Its translation: CASSSASVPETQYF.

The chain joins TRBV30 to TRBJ1-5; D remains unclear. The CDR3 covers 12 residues. Trimming left V 2 bases short and J 4 bases short, with 6 bases between. Per the germline V gene, CDR1 is GTSNPN and CDR2 is SVGIG (reference sequence). Here the CDR3 DNA reads TGTGCCTGGAGTCCCCCGAATCAGCCCCAGCATTTT. Translated: CAWSPPNQPQHF.

The CDR3 coding sequence is TGTGCCATCAGTGGGGGCGAAAACTATGGCTACACCTTC. It encodes CAISGGENYGYTF. The chain joins TRBV10-3 to TRBJ1-2; D is perhaps TRBD1 (5 bases). The germline V gene encodes CDR1 ENHRY and CDR2 SYGVKD. V dropped 4 bases and J dropped 2 bases, with 8 bases sitting between them. The CDR3 totals 13 residues.

This chain connects TRBV6-2 or TRBV6-3 to TRBJ1-2, with TRBD1 matching over 7 bases. Germline V CDR1 and CDR2: MNHEY, SVGEGT. This CDR3 comprises 13 residues. With 5 bases clipped from V and 6 bases from J, the junction kept 6 bases outside the gene matches. Written as DNA, the CDR3 is TGTGCCAGCAGTCCACAGGGGTTTAATGGCTACACCTTC. Protein sequence: CASSPQGFNGYTF.

V and J are TRBV7-6 and TRBJ1-4; 8 nucleotides align to TRBD1. This CDR3 contains 13 residues. CDR1 is SGHVS and CDR2 is FNYEAQ in the germline V gene. V was clipped by 3 bases and J by 11 bases; unmatched bases: 5. In DNA form, the CDR3 reads TGTGCCAGCAGCTTGACAGGGGACCTTAAACTGTTTTTT. It yields the protein CASSLTGDLKLFF.

V is TRBV18 and J is TRBJ2-6, with 8 bases matching TRBD1. This CDR3 has 21 amino acids. Germline CDR1 and CDR2: KGHSH and LQKENI. Germline trimming cut 6 bases from V and 0 bases from J; bases unmatched to any gene: 19. The CDR3 nucleotides are TGTGCCAGCTCCCGACAAGGGTCGGACAGGGCCCCTTACTCTGGGGCCAACGTCCTGACTTTC. This gives the protein CASSRQGSDRAPYSGANVLTF.

The V gene is TRBV7-9, the J gene TRBJ1-6; D uncertain. Between the trimmed V and J ends, which lost 1 base and 14 bases, there was a span of 12 bases. Germline V gene data show CDR1 as SEHNR and CDR2 as FQNEAQ (reference sequence). This CDR3 contains 13 residues. The CDR3 DNA follows: TGTGCCAGCAGCTTAGAGGGAGGCCTCACCCTCCACTTT. Encoded protein: CASSLEGGLTLHF.

This chain links TRBV19 with TRBJ1-2; 7 nucleotides match TRBD1. Germline assignment: CDR1 LNHDA and CDR2 SQIVND (reference sequence). The CDR3 runs 13 residues. The V gene end was trimmed by 3 bases and the J gene end by 5 bases; junction bases not matched to a gene: 3. The CDR3 is CASSMGQNYGYTF. As DNA, the CDR3 is TGTGCCAGTAGTATGGGACAGAATTATGGCTACACCTTC.

V gene TRBV27 combines with J gene TRBJ2-1, with a tentative D call TRBD2 (5 bases). V gave up 6 bases and J gave up 8 bases, with 14 bases separating them. The V gene's germline CDR1 is MNHEY and CDR2 SMNVEV (reference sequence). CDR3 length: 13 residues. This chain's CDR3 is CASRDWTVDEQFF. As DNA, the CDR3 is TGTGCCAGCAGGGACTGGACTGTCGATGAGCAGTTCTTC.

The CDR3 coding sequence is TGTGCCAGCAGTTACTCCGGGACAGTGAACACTGAAGCTTTCTTT. This encodes CASSYSGTVNTEAFF. V and J are TRBV28 and TRBJ1-1; 7 positions agree with TRBD1. CDR3 length equals 15 residues. V shed 4 bases, J shed 0 bases, and the junction held 5 bases outside the gene matches. Germline V CDR1 and CDR2: MDHEN, SYDVKM.

This clone showed up just once. The chain recombines TRBV5-1 with TRBJ2-1; 9 bases map to TRBD1. The CDR3 spans 17 residues. Trimming took 0 bases from V and 1 from J; bases not matched to a gene: 5. CDR1 is SGHRS and CDR2 is YFSETQ in the germline V gene. The CDR3 DNA reads TGCGCCAGCAGCTTGGAGGTCGGACAGGGGTCCTACAATGAGCAGTTCTTC. This translates into CASSLEVGQGSYNEQFF.

The gene calls are TRBV21-1 and TRBJ2-2; whether TRBD1, the table's D call, matches the DNA was not checked. TRBV21-1 is flagged as a pseudogene. The CDR3 is 16 amino acids. The CDR3 is CASSTTRGTTTGELFF. In DNA form, the CDR3 reads TGTGCCAGCAGCACAACCAGGGGGACAACAACCGGGGAGCTGTTTTTT.

The chain couples TRBV29-1 to TRBJ2-3; the match to TRBD2 covers 11 bases. CDR3 length: 14 amino acids. Germline V lookup: CDR1 SQVTM, CDR2 ANQGSEA. With 5 bases clipped from V and 4 bases from J, the junction kept 5 bases outside the gene matches. The CDR3 is CSVSSGGSADTQYF. In nucleotides, the CDR3 is TGCAGCGTTTCTAGCGGGGGGAGTGCAGATACGCAGTATTTT.

The chain combines TRBV10-3 with TRBJ2-2; 7 positions agree with TRBD2. The germline CDR1 and CDR2 sequences are ENHRY and SYGVKD. V lost 8 bases and J lost 5; bases outside the gene matches: 14. This CDR3 is 16 amino acids long. The CDR3 DNA reads TGTGCCATCGGCCGGGAGGACGGATGGGGAACCGGGGAGCTGTTTTTT. Translating gives CAIGREDGWGTGELFF.

The genes are TRBV19 and TRBJ1-4; the match to TRBD1 covers 7 bases. The germline CDR1 and CDR2 sequences are LNHDA and SQIVND (reference sequence). This CDR3 has 17 amino acids. Trimming removed 2 bases from V and 0 bases from J; junction bases left unmatched: 6. The CDR3 here is CASSIKRGPTTNEKLFF. CDR3 nucleotide sequence: TGTGCCAGTAGTATAAAGAGGGGGCCAACAACTAATGAAAAACTGTTTTTT. Looking up the rest from reference TRBV19 and TRBJ1-4 gives the full variable domain: DGGITQSPKYLFRKEGQNVTLSCEQNLNHDAMYWYRQDPGQGLRLIYYSQIVNDFQKGDIAEGYSVSREKKESFPLTVTSAQKNPTAFYLCASSIKRGPTTNEKLFFGSGTQLSVL.

The rearrangement uses TRBV28 and TRBJ2-7; TRBD1 is a possible D gene (6 bases). Germline CDR1 MDHEN, CDR2 SYDVKM. Trimming took off 0 bases at V and 1 base at J, with 7 bases between the two ends. The CDR3 totals 14 residues. CDR3: CASSLWDSSYEQYF. CDR3 DNA sequence: TGTGCCAGCAGTTTATGGGACAGTTCCTACGAGCAGTACTTC.

This clone was recorded a few times. The chain carries TRBV28 and TRBJ1-5; a weak D match, TRBD1 (5 bases). The length of the CDR3 is 12 residues. V lost 11 bases to trimming and J lost 2 bases, with 10 bases between them. Germline assignment: CDR1 MDHEN and CDR2 SYDVKM. The CDR3 loop reads CAGGTGNQPQHF. CDR3 DNA sequence: TGTGCCGGGGGGACGGGCAATCAGCCCCAGCATTTT.

The rearrangement joins TRBV5-1 to TRBJ2-7; 12 bases are a match to TRBD1. The CDR3 contains 15 residues. The junction had 5 bases not matched to a gene; V was cut back by 3 bases and J by 4 bases. From germline, CDR1 is SGHRS and CDR2 YFSETQ. The CDR3 is CASSWAGQGAYEQYF. In DNA, the CDR3 is TGCGCCAGCAGCTGGGCGGGACAGGGGGCTTACGAGCAGTACTTC.

This sequence joins TRBV18 and TRBJ1-2, with a tentative D call TRBD1 (5 bases). V was cut by 3 bases and J by 6 bases, with 11 bases left in between. The CDR3 is made up of 13 amino acids. Per germline, CDR1 KGHSH and CDR2 LQKENI. The CDR3 bases are TGTGCCAGCTCACCGGATCCAGGGAATGGCTACACCTTC. This translates into CASSPDPGNGYTF.

The chain recombines TRBV2 with TRBJ1-3; 10 nucleotides line up with TRBD1. The ends lost 6 bases at V and 5 bases at J; junction bases unmatched: 4. The CDR3 has 14 residues. CDR1 is SNHLY and CDR2 is FYNNEI in the germline V gene. The CDR3 DNA follows: TGTGCCAGCAGAGACAGGGGGCCCAGAAACACCATATATTTT. It encodes CASRDRGPRNTIYF.